This T cell receptor (beta chain) stems from a study of blood T cell repertoires in COVID-19. About the research overall: Researchers got acute and convalescent COVID-19 samples from the United States, Italy and Spain. PBMCs, B-cell-depleted T cells, or T cells were the source of the cDNA or gDNA that made up the material.

The CDR3 is 16 residues long. Trimming shortened V by 3 bases and J by 5 bases, and 19 bases separated the two germline ends. Germline-derived CDR1 and CDR2 are SNHLY and FYNNEI. TCRdb's table, derived via immunoSEQ multiplex PCR, lists solely in-frame clones and lacks some. Found here are 250,000 to 300,000 clones, roughly 90% of them singletons; the top ten hold 2% to 2.5%. Material for sequencing was peripheral blood. The TCR sequence derives from a woman aged 45-65 years who had recovered from COVID-19. The chain couples TRBV2 to TRBJ1-1; D might be TRBD1 (6 bases). The CDR3 spells CASSELGTLLGTEAFF. The CDR3 DNA reads TGTGCCAGCAGTGAGTTAGGGACACTCCTTGGGACTGAAGCTTTCTTT. The whole variable domain, filled in from reference TRBV2 and TRBJ1-1, reads EPEVTQTPSHQVTQMGQEVILRCVPISNHLYFYWYRQILGQKVEFLVSFYNNEISEKSEIFDDQFSVERPDGSNFTLKIRSTKLEDSAMYFCASSELGTLLGTEAFFGQGTRLTVV.